This T cell receptor beta chain was found in a study of tumor-infiltrating lymphocytes in primary liver carcinoma. Study background: Ranging in age from 30 to 69 years, the patients were men and women. Sequencing of the samples generated roughly 3.5 to 7.5 million productive TCRbeta reads, with similar yields across tissue types.

Germline V gives CDR1 SGHRS, CDR2 YFSETQ. This CDR3 is 18 amino acids long. The source of the blood RNA was unsorted whole blood, and germline DNA was extracted as well. Investigators obtained around 4 milliliters of peripheral blood ahead of surgery. With a constant-region primer, TCR beta cDNA was made from approximately 450 ng of total RNA. Generation of the TCR beta libraries relied on three nested multiplex PCR rounds using slightly modified ARM-PCR. Researchers ran the first two PCR rounds for around 10 cycles each with TRBV1-TRBV30 forward primers and a C-beta reverse primer. One entry per CDR3 protein results from TCRdb running MiXCR on the multiplex PCR reads. Of about 200,000 distinct CDR3 sequences listed, approximately 64% are singletons. About this clonotype itself: What it recognizes is unknown. A junction boundary mismatches the germline segment, possibly from a read error.

Study observations and caveats: Lesser overlap characterized tumor-adjacent and tumor-blood pairs relative to tumor region pairs.

Material for sequencing was peripheral blood. The chain recombines TRBV5-1 with TRBJ2-3; 13 bases agree with TRBD2. The origin of this receptor is a woman aged 55-69 years with primary liver carcinoma and hepatitis B virus infection. As DNA, the CDR3 is TGCGCCAGCAGCATCCATGCCAGACTAGCGGGAGGTTCTGATATGCAGTATTTT. It translates to CASSIHARLAGGSDMQYF.